These T cell receptor beta chains were read from a single sample in a study of blood T cells in healthy people across ages. TCRdb itself ran the 5' RACE reads through MiXCR, one entry per CDR3 protein. The sample carries roughly 1,500,000 distinct CDR3 sequences, roughly 32% recorded once. The sequenced material came from blood. These receptors all come from a woman in her 30s in good health. CDR3s include the opening cysteine and the closing phenylalanine or tryptophan. The D gene is left open where the match is weak. Clone size, where shown, is once, few, many, or a class for clones that have expanded.

>.|few|TRBJ2-1|TRBV25-1
CASSAIKQFF
TGTGCCAGCAGTGCAATTAAGCAGTTCTTC
>TRBD1|few|TRBJ2-7|TRBV20-1
CSARRDRVTYEQYF
TGCAGTGCACGAAGGGACAGGGTGACCTACGAGCAGTACTTC
>TRBD2|.|TRBJ2-7|TRBV9
CASSVTGLAPYKQYF
TGTGCCAGCAGCGTAACGGGACTAGCGCCCTACAAGCAGTACTTC
>.|.|TRBJ2-1|TRBV7-6
CASSLVASQYNEQFF
TGTGCCAGCAGCTTAGTGGCTTCCCAATACAATGAGCAGTTCTTC
>.|.|TRBJ2-7|TRBV7-2
CASSLARDKIWSYEQYF
TGTGCCAGCAGCTTAGCTCGGGATAAAATTTGGTCCTACGAGCAGTACTTC
>TRBD1|few|TRBJ1-2|TRBV3-1
CASSFTAGTGGFYTF
TGTGCCAGCAGCTTTACCGCCGGGACAGGGGGCTTCTACACCTTC
>.|.|TRBJ1-1|TRBV20-1
CSARTLKAVVTEAFF
TGCAGTGCCCGAACTCTAAAGGCTGTGGTTACTGAAGCTTTCTTT
>TRBD1|.|TRBJ1-6|TRBV12-3/TRBV12-4
CASSTRDSNSPLHF
TGTGCCAGCAGTACCCGGGACAGTAATTCACCCCTCCACTTT
>TRBD1|many|TRBJ2-7|TRBV4-1
CASSLQGTGGSYEQYF
TGCGCCAGCAGCCTCCAGGGGACAGGGGGCTCCTACGAGCAGTACTTC
>TRBD1|.|TRBJ1-1|TRBV3-1
CASSHGTDDSGAFF
TGTGCCAGCAGCCACGGGACAGACGACTCGGGAGCTTTCTTT
>.|.|TRBJ2-5|TRBV7-8
CASSPRTAAGSGTQYF
TGTGCCAGCAGCCCAAGGACGGCCGCCGGGTCGGGGACCCAGTACTTC
>.|few|TRBJ2-7|TRBV10-3
CAISGGPYEQYF
TGTGCCATCAGTGGCGGTCCCTACGAGCAGTACTTC
>TRBD2|.|TRBJ2-1|TRBV20-1
CSALAGGPSNEQFF
TGCAGTGCTTTAGCGGGGGGGCCGAGTAATGAGCAGTTCTTC
>.|.|TRBJ1-6|TRBV4-2
CASSQDFGDISPLHF
TGTGCCAGCAGCCAAGATTTCGGGGACATATCACCCCTCCACTTT
>TRBD2|few|TRBJ2-5|TRBV27
CASSLSRTSGLGETQYF
TGTGCCAGCAGTTTATCAAGGACTAGCGGACTCGGGGAGACCCAGTACTTC
>.|.|TRBJ2-7|TRBV20-1
CSARVAPGPLGEQYF
TGCAGTGCTAGAGTCGCACCGGGCCCCCTTGGCGAGCAGTACTTC
>.|.|TRBJ2-3|TRBV5-1
CASSPSVRGDGTDTQYF
TGCGCCAGCAGCCCCTCAGTGCGGGGTGACGGCACAGATACGCAGTATTTT
>TRBD2|.|TRBJ2-5|TRBV20-1
CSAEAGAQQETQYF
TGCAGTGCGGAAGCGGGAGCTCAGCAGGAGACCCAGTACTTC
>TRBD1|.|TRBJ2-5|TRBV3-1
CASRGQAYQETQYF
TGTGCCAGCAGGGGACAGGCGTACCAAGAGACCCAGTACTTC
>.|.|TRBJ2-7|TRBV18
CASSPHRGGEQYF
TGTGCCAGCTCACCACACAGGGGAGGCGAGCAGTACTTC
>TRBD2|few|TRBJ2-1|TRBV10-3
CAISDSGGGYNEQFF
TGTGCCATCAGTGACAGCGGGGGGGGATACAATGAGCAGTTCTTC
>TRBD2|many|TRBJ2-7|TRBV4-1
CASSQAAGVREQYF
TGCGCCAGCAGCCAAGCCGCGGGAGTAAGGGAGCAGTACTTC
>.|.|TRBJ2-1|TRBV12-3/TRBV12-4
CASSLSGGLGDEQFF
TGTGCCAGCAGTTTGTCGGGGGGCCTTGGGGATGAGCAGTTCTTC
>TRBD2|many|TRBJ2-3|TRBV10-3
CAISEPDVAGALADTQYF
TGTGCCATCAGTGAGCCAGATGTAGCGGGAGCTTTGGCAGATACGCAGTATTTT
>.|.|TRBJ1-6|TRBV5-5
CASSLDIWETENMRIHF
TGTGCCAGCAGCTTGGATATCTGGGAAACAGAAAATATGCGGATCCACTTT
>.|.|TRBJ1-1|TRBV6-5
CASSYAIGAARTEAFF
TGTGCCAGCAGTTACGCCATTGGGGCGGCGAGGACTGAAGCTTTCTTT
>.|many|TRBJ2-7|TRBV7-3
CASSLDRRNEQYF
TGTGCCAGCAGCTTAGACAGGAGGAACGAGCAGTACTTC
>TRBD1|.|TRBJ2-1|TRBV7-2
CASSWGTGGRSHNEQFF
TGTGCCAGCAGCTGGGGGACAGGGGGTCGTTCCCACAATGAGCAGTTCTTC
>.|.|TRBJ2-7|TRBV7-9
CASSSLKGKSSYEQYF
TGTGCCAGCAGCTCTTTGAAGGGGAAGAGCTCCTACGAGCAGTACTTC
>.|few|TRBJ2-3|TRBV20-1
CSARETQGRTQYF
TGCAGTGCTAGGGAAACCCAGGGTCGTACGCAGTATTTT
>.|few|TRBJ2-5|TRBV7-8
CASSLAFFSETQYF
TGTGCCAGCAGCTTAGCGTTTTTCTCGGAGACCCAGTACTTC
>.|.|TRBJ1-2|TRBV6-1
CASSESQRYGYTF
TGTGCCAGCAGTGAATCTCAGCGATATGGCTACACCTTC
>.|few|TRBJ2-2|TRBV14
CASSQVPYTGELFF
TGTGCCAGCAGCCAAGTTCCCTACACCGGGGAGCTGTTTTTT
>TRBD2|.|TRBJ2-6|TRBV10-3
CAIIKTSGSGANVLTF
TGTGCCATCATTAAGACTAGCGGCTCTGGGGCCAACGTCCTGACTTTC
>.|.|TRBJ1-1|TRBV20-1
CSPTGDGYSTEAFF
TGCAGCCCGACCGGGGATGGGTATTCGACTGAAGCTTTCTTT
>TRBD1|.|TRBJ1-2|TRBV2
CASSATQSGTGVFGYTF
TGTGCCAGCAGTGCTACCCAATCCGGGACAGGGGTGTTTGGCTACACCTTC
>.|few|TRBJ2-7|TRBV24-1
CATHTRSSYEQYF
TGTGCCACCCATACAAGAAGCTCCTACGAGCAGTACTTC
>.|.|TRBJ2-6|TRBV5-1
CASSLVTVLGSGANVLTF
TGCGCCAGCAGCTTGGTTACGGTCTTGGGGTCTGGGGCCAACGTCCTGACTTTC
>.|many|TRBJ2-7|TRBV10-2
CASSSNIYEQYF
TGCGCCAGCAGCTCCAACATTTACGAGCAGTACTTC
>.|.|TRBJ2-6|TRBV3-1
CASSRPGRLSGANVLTF
TGTGCCAGCAGCAGACCGGGACGTCTCTCTGGGGCCAACGTCCTGACTTTC
>.|.|TRBJ2-1|TRBV7-9
CASSPTRTSVVDEQFF
TGTGCCAGCAGCCCCACCAGGACATCGGTTGTTGATGAGCAGTTCTTC
>.|.|TRBJ2-4|TRBV6-1
CASSDTATLAKNIQYF
TGTGCCAGCAGTGACACAGCGACACTAGCCAAAAACATTCAGTACTTC
>.|.|TRBJ1-5|TRBV24-1
CATSAGYSNQPQHF
TGTGCCACCAGTGCGGGTTATAGCAATCAGCCCCAGCATTTT
>.|.|TRBJ2-5|TRBV11-2
CASSLARTVQETQYF
TGTGCCAGCAGCCTCGCCAGGACAGTTCAAGAGACCCAGTACTTC
>.|.|TRBJ2-5|TRBV6-5
CASSYSAQKETQYF
TGTGCCAGCAGTTACTCGGCACAGAAAGAGACCCAGTACTTC
>.|many|TRBJ1-5|TRBV27
CASSPGRFYSNQPQHF
TGTGCCAGCAGTCCGGGACGGTTTTATAGCAATCAGCCCCAGCATTTT
>.|.|TRBJ2-7|TRBV20-1
CSARDRTRPEAEQYF
TGCAGTGCTAGAGATCGAACTAGACCTGAAGCCGAGCAGTACTTC
>.|few|TRBJ2-2|TRBV2
CASSEADITGELFF
TGTGCCAGCAGTGAGGCAGATATCACCGGGGAGCTGTTTTTT
>TRBD2|few|TRBJ2-3|TRBV7-3
CASSTTSRDTQYF
TGTGCCAGCAGCACGACTAGCCGGGATACGCAGTATTTT
>TRBD2|.|TRBJ2-1|TRBV7-3
CASSTGTSTNNEQFF
TGTGCCAGCAGCACCGGGACTAGCACCAACAATGAGCAGTTCTTC
>TRBD2|many|TRBJ2-7|TRBV29-1
CSVADRTSVTYEQYF
TGCAGCGTTGCCGATCGGACTAGCGTCACCTACGAGCAGTACTTC
>.|few|TRBJ2-1|TRBV20-1
CSASRLVQGNEQFF
TGCAGTGCTTCCCGACTAGTGCAGGGCAATGAGCAGTTCTTC
>.|.|TRBJ1-2|TRBV2
CASSESWGTSGYTF
TGTGCCAGCAGTGAAAGTTGGGGGACATCCGGCTACACCTTC
>.|few|TRBJ1-5|TRBV20-1
CSARDSFDSRNQPQHF
TGCAGTGCTAGAGATAGTTTTGACAGTCGCAATCAGCCCCAGCATTTT
>.|few|TRBJ2-2|TRBV9
CASSSGANTGELFF
TGTGCCAGCAGCTCTGGCGCGAACACCGGGGAGCTGTTTTTT
>.|.|TRBJ1-2|TRBV7-9
CASSMRSYGYTF
TGTGCCAGCAGCATGAGGTCCTATGGCTACACCTTC